Here is one T cell receptor (beta chain) with its context. Its antigen remains unknown. The table came from immunoSEQ multiplex PCR; TCRdb's copy has only in-frame clones and leaves some out. The sample lists more than 55,000 clones, around 84% occurring once. The authors isolated CD4+ T cells after around 9 days of culture. Participants received two doses of either the BNT162b2 or mRNA-1273 vaccine. The data derive from a study of vaccination effects on CD4 cells after COVID-19. At the level of the study: After the second dose, samples were taken at median day 72.

This CDR3 comprises 14 residues. The V segment lost 6 bases and the J segment 8 bases; nucleotides outside the gene matches: 12. CDR1 is MDHEN and CDR2 is SYDVKM in the germline V gene. The TCR originated in a human donor who received a COVID-19 vaccine. The sequenced sample was CD4+ T cells from PBMCs cultured without peptide, obtained after COVID-19 vaccination. The gene calls are TRBV28 and TRBJ1-2; TRBD1 matches at 7 bases. Here the CDR3 reads CASRYRQGGGGYTF. As DNA, the CDR3 is TGTGCCAGCAGGTACCGACAGGGTGGCGGCGGCTACACCTTC.